The 3 T cell receptor beta chains below come from one sample, sequenced in a study of OX40 agonist ivuxolimab in advanced cancers. Method: immunoSEQ multiplex PCR; TCRdb's copy keeps in-frame clones and lacks some. The table has around 65,000 clones, approximately 89% seen once. Sequencing used CD4+ or CD8+ T cells sorted from blood, obtained in a trial of the OX40 agonist ivuxolimab. The receptors here all came from an adult with an advanced solid tumor such as melanoma, head and neck, liver or kidney cancer.

J is TRBJ2-2 and V is TRBV5-1; TRBD2 matches at 10 bases. Trimming took 1 base from V and 1 from J; bases not matched to a gene: 7. Germline values: CDR1 SGHRS, CDR2 YFSETQ. CDR3 length equals 18 residues. As DNA, the CDR3 is TGCGCCAGCAGCTTGAGTACTAGCGGGATCATGAACACCGGGGAGCTGTTTTTT. Translation gives CASSLSTSGIMNTGELFF. Using reference TRBV5-1 and TRBJ2-2 for the parts outside the CDR3, the full variable domain is KAGVTQTPRYLIKTRGQQVTLSCSPISGHRSVSWYQQTPGQGLQFLFEYFSETQRNKGNFPGRFSGRQFSNSRSEMNVSTLELGDSALYLCASSLSTSGIMNTGELFFGEGSRLTVL.

The chain uses TRBV5-4 and TRBJ1-6; D call uncertain. V lost 1 base and J 10 bases, leaving 15 bases between the germline ends. CDR1 and CDR2 from the germline V gene are SGHNT and YYREEE (reference sequence). CDR3 length: 15 residues. The chain's CDR3 is CASSLTDAALSPLHF. In nucleotides, the CDR3 is TGTGCCAGCAGCTTGACGGATGCTGCTTTATCACCCCTCCACTTT. Using reference TRBV5-4 and TRBJ1-6 for the parts outside the CDR3, the full variable domain is ETGVTQSPTHLIKTRGQQVTLRCSSQSGHNTVSWYQQALGQGPQFIFQYYREEENGRGNFPPRFSGLQFPNYSSELNVNALELDDSALYLCASSLTDAALSPLHFGNGTRLTVT.

The CDR3 DNA sequence: TGTGCCAGCAGCCAAGCCTCGGGACTGCTCGGAAGAAACATTCAGTACTTC. Amino acid sequence: CASSQASGLLGRNIQYF. V and J are TRBV4-2 and TRBJ2-4; D is perhaps TRBD2 (6 bases). Germline assignment: CDR1 LGHNA and CDR2 YNFKEQ. The CDR3 extends over 17 amino acids. Trimming removed 1 base from V and 6 bases from J, with 19 bases in between.